This T cell receptor (beta chain) was documented in a study of blood T cell repertoires in COVID-19. Study-wide background: The analysed material was cDNA or gDNA that came from T cells, B-cell-depleted T cells, or PBMCs.

Per the original methods: Researchers report that nucleated cell counts were estimated from reference gene primer amplification. This table comes from immunoSEQ multiplex PCR, and its TCRdb copy is limited to in-frame clones, with some not included. That table supplies the V and J calls and clone size; D and trimming were determined from the DNA. In the table there are around 200,000 clones, roughly 80% of which are singletons. Trimming cost V 2 bases and J 1 base, with 8 bases left between them. CDR3 length: 14 amino acids. CDR1 is SGHKS and CDR2 is YYEKEE in the germline V gene (reference sequence).

The source of this sequence is a human donor in a cohort sampled during active COVID-19. The sequenced material came from peripheral blood. The chain employs TRBV5-5 and TRBJ2-3; D is possibly TRBD1 (5 bases). The CDR3 sequence is CASSFPQGTDTQYF. The CDR3 nucleotides read TGTGCCAGCAGCTTCCCACAGGGCACAGATACGCAGTATTTT.